This note documents a single T cell receptor beta chain sequence. Its antigen is not yet known. Per-base quality was not reported, and no clone a single base away is much larger than it. The data are from a study of blood T cell repertoires in COVID-19 (TCRdb year 2020). For context, the study as a whole: Samples covering the acute and convalescent phases of COVID-19 were provided by collaborators in the United States, Italy and Spain. The prospective study material was composed of cDNA or gDNA derived from T cells, B-cell-depleted T cells, or PBMCs. Deeply sampled blood TCRbeta repertoires from subjects exposed to, actively infected with, or recovered from COVID-19 were included in the dataset. The repertoires were released in a freely available public database intended as a resource for research on the immune response to SARS-CoV-2. Samples were obtained from the ongoing ImmuneRACE study (first 160 participants) and from about 1,300 subjects provided by 6 global collaborators. Nearly every sample came with metadata listing a de-identified subject ID, COVID-19 status, age in years and sex. Where available, HLA class I and class II types were obtained from metadata supplied by the sample provider rather than from assay-based typing.

TCRbeta CDR3 regions were amplified from genomic DNA using the immunoSEQ Assay, a bias-controlled multiplex PCR. The study's processing was this. Nucleated cell counts per sample were estimated from amplification of reference gene primers within the assay. To quantify the absolute abundance of each unique TCRbeta CDR3 rearrangement, sequence reads were collapsed and filtered. For each sample, productive Simpson clonality was calculated as the square root of Simpson's diversity index across productive rearrangements. Imported from immuneACCESS, the table was reduced by TCRdb to in-frame sequences with V and J called. These copies leave out some clones; in studies compared against another copy, an unresolved V gene accounts for under half, and the cause of the remainder is not known. V and J calls and clone size are copied from that table; D and trimming were computed from the DNA. The sample data list about 150,000 clones, and 75% to 90% of these were observed just once. The ten top clones hold approximately 4% of the sample.

Overall study outcomes, separate from this receptor: How much clinical and demographic metadata was included differed by source and by participant, and the metadata was provided uncurated.

Enrolling through a virtual design, the prospective study's participants ranged in age from about 18 to 89 years and lived across 24 United States geographic areas. To assign participants to cohorts, the prospective study relied on clinical history that participants themselves reported in a screening survey and a study questionnaire. Exposed participants had been in contact with someone with a PCR-confirmed or clinician-diagnosed COVID-19 case within 2 weeks of study entry. In the prospective study, mobile phlebotomists collected whole blood, serum and a nasopharyngeal or oropharyngeal swab from each participant. Participants in the prospective study had the option to provide additional blood draws and questionnaires over an approximately 2-month period. Before DNA extraction, prospective study blood samples were shipped either frozen or at room temperature. Via the germline V gene (reference sequence), CDR1 is LNHDA and CDR2 SQIVND. The CDR3 holds 15 amino acids from the cysteine to the phenylalanine. CDR3 DNA is the only sequence kept; it has 45 bases, read in frame from the first base. V lost 9 bases and J lost 1 base; the stretch between them is 16 bases long.

The rearranged chain carries TRBV19 and TRBJ2-1; the D region possibly corresponds to TRBD2 (5 bases align). Sequenced sample: PBMCs or T cells enriched from blood (not recorded which). This clonotype was sampled from a woman in her forties who had been exposed to COVID-19. The nucleotide sequence reads TGTGCCAGCGCTCTGGACTTCCTTTCCTACAATGAGCAGTTCTTC. It encodes CASALDFLSYNEQFF.